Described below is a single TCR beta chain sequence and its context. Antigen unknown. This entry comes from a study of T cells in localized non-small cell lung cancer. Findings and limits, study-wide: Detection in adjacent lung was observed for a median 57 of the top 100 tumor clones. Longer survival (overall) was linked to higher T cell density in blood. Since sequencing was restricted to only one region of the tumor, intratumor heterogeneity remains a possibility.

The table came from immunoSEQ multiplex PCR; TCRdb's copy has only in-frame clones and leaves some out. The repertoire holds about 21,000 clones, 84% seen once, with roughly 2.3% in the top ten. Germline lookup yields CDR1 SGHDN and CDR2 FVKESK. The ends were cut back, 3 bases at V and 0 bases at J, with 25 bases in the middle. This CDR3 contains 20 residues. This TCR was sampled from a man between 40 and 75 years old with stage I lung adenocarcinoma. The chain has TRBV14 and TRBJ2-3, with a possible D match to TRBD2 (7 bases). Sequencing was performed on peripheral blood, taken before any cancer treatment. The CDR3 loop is CASSHPSGGERVLSTDTQYF. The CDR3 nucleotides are TGTGCCAGCAGCCACCCGTCGGGGGGCGAGCGGGTATTAAGCACAGATACGCAGTATTTT.